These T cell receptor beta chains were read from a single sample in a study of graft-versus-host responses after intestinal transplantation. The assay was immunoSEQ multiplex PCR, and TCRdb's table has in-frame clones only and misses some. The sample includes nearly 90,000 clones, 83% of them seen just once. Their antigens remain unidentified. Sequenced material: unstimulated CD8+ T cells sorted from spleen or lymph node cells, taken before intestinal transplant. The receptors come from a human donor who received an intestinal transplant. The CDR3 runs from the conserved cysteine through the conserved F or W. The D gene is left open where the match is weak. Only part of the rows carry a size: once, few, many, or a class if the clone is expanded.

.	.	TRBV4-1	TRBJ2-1	TGCGCCAGCAGCCAAGGCCGAACTTTAAACAATGAGCAGTTCTTC	CASSQGRTLNNEQFF
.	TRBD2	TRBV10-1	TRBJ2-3	TGCGCCAGCAGTAGACTAGCGGGAGGGGGTACGCAGTATTTT	CASSRLAGGGTQYF
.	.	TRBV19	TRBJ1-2	TGTGCCAGTAGATTTGCAGCCTATGGCTACACCTTC	CASRFAAYGYTF
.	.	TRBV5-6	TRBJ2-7	TGTGCCAGCAGTCTTGGTAGGCCCGGAGGCGAGCAGTACTTC	CASSLGRPGGEQYF
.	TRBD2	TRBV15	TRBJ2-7	TGTGCCACCAGCACCGACCTGGGGGAGGGCTCAAACTACGAGCAGTACTTC	CATSTDLGEGSNYEQYF
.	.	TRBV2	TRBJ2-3	TGTGCCAGCAGTGAAGCGGTGGAGTTCACAGATACGCAGTATTTT	CASSEAVEFTDTQYF
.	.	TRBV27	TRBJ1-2	TGTGCCAGCAGTTTATCCGCCCCCGACAGTAACTATGGCTACACCTTC	CASSLSAPDSNYGYTF
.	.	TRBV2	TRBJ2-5	TGTGCCAGCATTGAGGGGAACCAAGAGACCCAGTACTTC	CASIEGNQETQYF
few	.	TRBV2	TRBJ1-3	TGTGCCAGCACAGGGGTTGGCTCTGGAAACACCATATATTTT	CASTGVGSGNTIYF
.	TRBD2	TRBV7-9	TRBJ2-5	TGTGCCAGCAGCTTAGTCCTAGCGGGGACTTTGGCCCAGTACTTC	CASSLVLAGTLAQYF
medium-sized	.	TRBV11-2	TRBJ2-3	TGTGCCAGCGGAGAGGCTAGATCAGATACGCAGTATTTT	CASGEARSDTQYF
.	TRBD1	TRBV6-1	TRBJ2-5	TGTGCCAGCAGTGTGGCTGGGACAGAGGAGACCCAGTACTTC	CASSVAGTEETQYF